The source of this T cell receptor beta chain is a study of post-analysis software for immune sequencing data. Findings and caveats of the study: Samples from a shared batch, those prepared together, strongly co-clustered by F measure. Controls had lower frequencies than patients of five or six TRBV segments, which included TRBV5-6, TRBV5-1 and TRBV20-1.

Concerning this clonotype itself: Its target is unknown.

Unique molecular identifiers featured in each of the TCR beta cDNA libraries. One entry per CDR3 protein, called by TCRdb with MiXCR from the PCR reads. The table records hundreds of thousands of distinct CDR3 sequences, 55% to 60% of them present only once. The CDR3 has 15 amino acids. Trimming pared 3 bases from V and 4 bases from J, leaving 15 bases between. Germline V gives CDR1 WSHSY, CDR2 SAAADI. Sequenced sample: blood. The rearrangement uses TRBV10-2 and TRBJ1-2, with TRBD1 as a possible D gene (5 bases). This clonotype was obtained from a girl aged 2-15 years with multiple sclerosis. The CDR3 sequence: CASSDPPGRVYGYTF. CDR3 DNA: TGCGCCAGCAGTGACCCTCCGGGCAGGGTCTATGGCTACACCTTC.